These 5 T cell receptor beta chains came from one sample sequenced in a study of cytomegalovirus exposure and HLA in healthy donors. PCR amplification relied on 60 Vbeta primers (plus 13 Jbeta primers). Sequenced by immunoSEQ multiplex PCR; TCRdb stores in-frame clones only, minus some. The data contain 110,000 to 150,000 clones, approximately 79% of them singletons. The sequenced sample was PBMCs. The source of these receptors is a woman aged 25 to 39 in good health and CMV-seronegative.

The CDR3 spells CASSSFDPVGNTIYF. CDR3 DNA sequence: TGTGCCAGCAGCTCCTTTGACCCGGTCGGGAACACCATATATTTT. The V call is TRBV7-8, the J call TRBJ1-3; D is unclear. The V end lost 4 bases, the J end lost 7 bases, and 17 bases lay between the germline ends. CDR1 and CDR2 from the germline V gene are SGHVS and FQNEAQ. The CDR3 runs to 15 residues.

The chain has TRBV29-1 and TRBJ2-2; no reliable D call. V lost 3 bases, J lost 3 bases, and 5 bases lay in between. The CDR3 is 12 amino acids. Germline loops: CDR1 SQVTM, CDR2 ANQGSEA. Here the CDR3 DNA reads TGCAGCGTTGATTCCTACACCGGGGAGCTGTTTTTT. Its translation: CSVDSYTGELFF.

The chain uses TRBV6-6 and TRBJ1-2, with D hard to call. The CDR3 extends over 14 amino acids. Trimming took off 7 bases at V and 0 bases at J, with 12 bases between the two ends. The germline V gene has CDR1 MNHNY and CDR2 SVGAGI (reference sequence). CDR3 loop: CASTPEQTNYGYTF. The CDR3 coding sequence is TGTGCCAGCACCCCGGAGCAGACTAACTATGGCTACACCTTC.

V is TRBV6-5 and J is TRBJ1-2, with a tentative D call TRBD1 (5 bases). Germline V gives CDR1 MNHEY, CDR2 SVGAGI. This CDR3 spans 14 amino acids. V was trimmed by 0 bases and J by 3 bases, leaving 8 bases between them. The DNA for the CDR3 is TGTGCCAGCAGTTACTCCTCAGGGTACTATGGCTACACCTTC. It codes for CASSYSSGYYGYTF.

This chain links TRBV6-1 with TRBJ1-2; a weak D match, TRBD1 (5 bases). Trimming stripped 8 bases from V and 6 bases from J, with 16 bases between. CDR3 length: 13 amino acids. Germline CDR1 reads MNHNS; CDR2 reads SASEGT. CDR3 amino acids: CASARGYANGYTF. The CDR3 bases are TGTGCCAGCGCTAGGGGATATGCGAATGGCTACACCTTC.